Each of the 24 T cell receptor beta chains below was sequenced from the same sample in a study of blood T cell repertoires in COVID-19. This table comes from immunoSEQ multiplex PCR, and its TCRdb copy is limited to in-frame clones, with some not included. Of about 14,000 clones listed, 84% are singletons. The specimen was peripheral blood. Receptor source: a man aged 45-65 years with active COVID-19.

The chain joins TRBV5-1 to TRBJ2-2; 8 bases fit TRBD1. CDR3 length: 14 amino acids. The V gene's germline CDR1 is SGHRS and CDR2 YFSETQ. V shed 4 bases, J shed 6 bases, and the junction held 5 bases outside the gene matches. CDR3: CASSPGTGAGELFF. The CDR3 DNA reads as TGCGCCAGCAGCCCCGGGACAGGAGCCGGGGAGCTGTTTTTT.

Comment on this clone: Other DNA variants within this sample encode the same CDR3. The chain has TRBV7-3 and TRBJ1-1; D possibly corresponds to TRBD1 (6 bases). Deletions cut 1 base from V and 4 bases from J, with 10 bases between. Per germline, CDR1 SGHTA and CDR2 FQGTGA. The CDR3 totals 14 residues. Written as DNA, the CDR3 is TGTGCCAGCAGCTTAATGGGGGCAGGCACTGAAGCTTTCTTT. Translating it yields CASSLMGAGTEAFF.

The CDR3 spells CATSRENYEQYF. Written as DNA, the CDR3 is TGTGCCACCTCCCGGGAGAACTACGAGCAGTACTTC. V is TRBV15 and J is TRBJ2-7; possible D gene TRBD2, 6 bases. CDR3 length: 12 residues. Trimming removed 8 bases from V and 3 bases from J, with 11 bases in between. CDR1 LNHNV and CDR2 YYDKDF come from the germline V gene (reference sequence).

The chain employs TRBV4-2 and TRBJ2-3, with a possible D match to TRBD2 (6 bases). This CDR3 is built from 16 residues. V lost 0 bases, J lost 1 base, and 11 bases lay in between. Germline V gives CDR1 LGHNA, CDR2 YNFKEQ. CDR3 DNA sequence: TGTGCCAGCAGCCAAGATCCCCCTAGCGGCACAGATACGCAGTATTTT. Protein product: CASSQDPPSGTDTQYF.

The gene calls are TRBV7-6 and TRBJ1-6, with D perhaps matching TRBD1 (6 bases). This CDR3 contains 16 residues. The germline V gene encodes CDR1 SGHVS and CDR2 FNYEAQ. V was clipped by 1 base and J by 7 bases, with 14 bases between them. The DNA of the CDR3 is TGTGCCAGCAGCTTAGAGCCCTGGCAGGGGAATTCACCCCTCCACTTT. Amino acids: CASSLEPWQGNSPLHF.

The rearrangement joins TRBV11-3 to TRBJ2-2; 11 bases fit TRBD2. The CDR3 has 17 amino acids. Looked up from germline, CDR1 is SGHNT and CDR2 is YENEEA. V was pared by 1 base and J by 3 bases, with 4 bases of the junction left unmatched. The CDR3 DNA is TGTGCCAGCAGCTTAGCGCTAGCGGGAGGAGACACCGGGGAGCTGTTTTTT. Translated, it gives CASSLALAGGDTGELFF.

This sequence joins TRBV10-2 and TRBJ2-1; 7 bases map to TRBD2. V lost 6 bases, J lost 5 bases, and 7 bases stayed unmatched. Germline V gene sequence: CDR1 WSHSY, CDR2 SAAADI. This CDR3 has 14 residues. This CDR3 reads CASSSRLADNEQFF. For the CDR3, the DNA is TGCGCCAGCAGCTCACGACTAGCAGACAATGAGCAGTTCTTC.

This rearrangement joins TRBV19 to TRBJ2-2; possibly TRBD1 for D (6 bases). This CDR3 is built from 14 residues. With 4 bases removed from V and 4 bases from J, the gap between germline ends came to 10 bases. CDR1 and CDR2 (germline): LNHDA, SQIVND (reference sequence). In DNA form, the CDR3 reads TGTGCCAGTAGTAGCTGGACAGCCACCGGGGAGCTGTTTTTT. Encoded protein: CASSSWTATGELFF.

As to this clone: A junction end diverges from the germline sequence, so it may reflect a read error. The chain uses TRBV6-5 and TRBJ2-3; 12 bases line up with TRBD2. The CDR3 is 12 amino acids. Germline CDR1 MNHEY, CDR2 SVGAGI. The CDR3: CLGLAGPDTQYF. CDR3 nucleotides: TGCCTCGGACTAGCGGGGCCGGATACGCAGTATTTT.

The chain employs TRBV7-9 and TRBJ2-2; D perhaps matches TRBD2 (7 bases). Between the trimmed V and J ends, which lost 3 bases and 9 bases, there was a span of 17 bases. CDR1 and CDR2 from the germline V gene are SEHNR and FQNEAQ (reference sequence). This CDR3 has 15 residues. CDR3 loop: CASSLAGAAGRELFF. The CDR3 DNA reads TGTGCCAGCAGCTTGGCGGGGGCGGCGGGCCGGGAGCTGTTTTTT.

V usage is TRBV23-1 and J usage is TRBJ1-5; TRBD1 is a possible D gene (6 bases). TRBV23-1 is known as an ORF, though its function is uncertain. This CDR3 region has 15 residues. V was shortened by 0 bases and J by 7 bases, with 13 bases between the two germline ends. This CDR3 is CASSQSGDKGQPQHF. Here the CDR3 DNA reads TGCGCCAGCAGTCAATCGGGGGACAAGGGGCAGCCCCAGCATTTT.

The chain links TRBV20-1 to TRBJ2-3, with TRBD2 matching over 9 bases. V was clipped by 3 bases and J by 1 base; unmatched bases: 14. The germline V gene has CDR1 DFQATT and CDR2 SNEGSKA (reference sequence). The length of the CDR3 is 18 residues. The CDR3 sequence is CSASTVGVERGGTDTQYF. CDR3 DNA sequence: TGCAGTGCTAGTACGGTCGGGGTCGAGCGGGGGGGCACAGATACGCAGTATTTT.

The chain employs TRBV3-1 (or the pseudogene TRBV3-2) and TRBJ2-2; 10 bases fit TRBD2. V gave up 4 bases and J gave up 7 bases; unmatched junction bases: 9. Germline lookup yields CDR1 LGHDT and CDR2 YNNKEL (reference sequence). The CDR3 has 16 amino acids. CDR3 nucleotides: TGTGCCAGCAGCCCCCCCGGGACTAGCGAGAGCGGGGAGCTGTTTTTT. Amino acids: CASSPPGTSESGELFF.

Only a few counts were recorded for this clone. The V and J genes are TRBV6-1 and TRBJ2-1; TRBD2 matches at 12 bases. The ends lost 3 bases at V and 4 bases at J; junction bases unmatched: 1. The CDR3 runs 15 residues. Germline V gene data show CDR1 as MNHNS and CDR2 as SASEGT. The chain's CDR3 is CASSDLAGGYNEQFF. The CDR3, as DNA: TGTGCCAGCAGTGATCTAGCGGGAGGGTACAATGAGCAGTTCTTC.

Concerning this clone: The junction departs from germline at one end; a sequencing error may be responsible. The chain carries TRBV7-7 and TRBJ1-5; D uncertain. CDR1 and CDR2 from the germline V gene are SSHAT and FNYEAQ (reference sequence). This CDR3 is built from 14 residues. The CDR3 bases are TGTGCTAGCAGCTTACCTAGGTGCAATCAGCCCCAGCATTTT. It translates to CASSLPRCNQPQHF.

The chain employs TRBV10-3 and TRBJ1-5; 7 bases line up with TRBD1. The V and J ends lost 2 bases and 5 bases, in that order; junction bases with no gene match: 3. The germline CDR1 and CDR2 sequences are ENHRY and SYGVKD. There are 14 residues in the CDR3. Written as DNA, the CDR3 is TGTGCCATCAGTGAGGAACAGGGGTATCAGCCCCAGCATTTT. Its protein product is CAISEEQGYQPQHF.

This sequence joins TRBV4-1 and TRBJ2-7, with D perhaps matching TRBD1 (5 bases). The CDR3 consists of 13 residues. Germline CDR1 reads MGHRA; CDR2 reads YSYEKL. Trimming pared 3 bases from V and 3 bases from J, leaving 9 bases between. CDR3 loop: CASSHGQGYEQYF. Written as DNA, the CDR3 is TGCGCCAGCAGCCACGGTCAGGGCTACGAGCAGTACTTC.

The V and J genes are TRBV7-2 and TRBJ2-5; TRBD2 agrees at 11 bases. Germline V gives CDR1 SGHTA, CDR2 FQGNSA. The CDR3 totals 18 residues. The ends lost 4 bases at V and 1 base at J; junction bases unmatched: 11. The CDR3 DNA reads as TGTGCCAGCAGCTCCTACGTGGGACTAGCGGTTACCCAAGAGACCCAGTACTTC. This gives the protein CASSSYVGLAVTQETQYF.

This chain links TRBV2 with TRBJ2-1; TRBD2 matches 9 bases. The trim removed 0 bases at V and 4 bases at J, leaving 7 bases unmatched. The CDR3 length is 17 residues. In germline, CDR1 is SNHLY, CDR2 FYNNEI. CDR3 bases: TGTGCCAGCAGTGAAGCGCCTACTAGCGGGTCATACAATGAGCAGTTCTTC. The encoded protein is CASSEAPTSGSYNEQFF.

The chain joins TRBV7-9 to TRBJ2-1; the D is unclear. The V and J ends lost 3 bases and 7 bases respectively, with 7 bases between them. Germline V CDR1 and CDR2: SEHNR, FQNEAQ (reference sequence). This CDR3 region has 12 residues. DNA for the CDR3: TGTGCCAGCAGCTTTGACTGGAATGAGCAGTTCTTC. Its protein product is CASSFDWNEQFF.

This sequence joins TRBV7-9 and TRBJ2-1; D possibly corresponds to TRBD1 (7 bases). The CDR3 has 14 amino acids. The germline CDR1 and CDR2 sequences are SEHNR and FQNEAQ (reference sequence). V dropped 3 bases and J dropped 7 bases, with 13 bases sitting between them. The CDR3 sequence is CASSLGQGGNEQFF. The CDR3 region has the DNA TGTGCCAGCAGCTTGGGTCAGGGGGGAAATGAGCAGTTCTTC. Based on the CDR3 plus reference TRBV7-9 and TRBJ2-1, the full variable domain is DTGVSQNPRHKITKRGQNVTFRCDPISEHNRLYWYRQTLGQGPEFLTYFQNEAQLEKSRLLSDRFSAERPKGSFSTLEIQRTEQGDSAMYLCASSLGQGGNEQFFGPGTRLTVL.

This chain connects TRBV6-4 to TRBJ2-1, with TRBD1 as a possible D gene (5 bases). The length of the CDR3 is 18 residues. The V end lost 5 bases, the J end lost 2 bases, and 22 bases lay between the germline ends. The V gene's germline CDR1 is MRHNA and CDR2 SNTAGT. The CDR3 DNA follows: TGTGCCAGCAGTCCACAAAACTTTGGGGCACCTCCCTACAATGAGCAGTTCTTC. It encodes CASSPQNFGAPPYNEQFF.

The CDR3 reads CASSYTGQGNTEAFF. CDR3 nucleotide sequence: TGTGCCAGCAGTTACACAGGACAGGGGAACACTGAAGCTTTCTTT. The chain carries TRBV6-5 and TRBJ1-1, with 8 nucleotides matching TRBD1. V was pared by 2 bases and J by 1 base, with 3 bases of the junction left unmatched. The CDR3 spans 15 residues. The germline CDR1 and CDR2 sequences are MNHEY and SVGAGI.

This clone was detected once. The chain combines TRBV7-3 with TRBJ2-2, with 7 bases lining up with TRBD2. The CDR3 is 16 amino acids. V shed 6 bases and J 2 bases; nucleotides not matched to a gene: 9. The germline CDR1 and CDR2 sequences are SGHTA and FQGTGA. The CDR3 protein is CASSYPSSGNTGELFF. CDR3 nucleotides: TGTGCCAGCAGTTACCCTTCTAGCGGTAACACCGGGGAGCTGTTTTTT. The full variable domain, its missing parts supplied by reference TRBV7-3 and TRBJ2-2, is GAGVSQTPSNKVTEKGKYVELRCDPISGHTALYWYRQSLGQGPEFLIYFQGTGAADDSGLPNDRFFAVRPEGSVSTLKIQRTERGDSAVYLCASSYPSSGNTGELFFGEGSRLTVL.